This T cell receptor (beta chain) was captured by sequencing in a study of cytomegalovirus exposure and HLA in healthy donors. Study-wide points: Using a false discovery rate of 0.05, a later analysis showed that approximately 17,000 TCR beta sequences were associated with HLA alleles. Both high specificity and high sensitivity reportedly marked the classifier's diagnosis of cytomegalovirus status.

The PCR was carried out with 60 Vbeta primers and 13 Jbeta primers. TCRdb's copy holds only in-frame clones and misses some; the assay was immunoSEQ multiplex PCR. The table lists about 200,000 clones, around 79% of them singletons. Turning to this clone: Its target is not known.

The germline V gene has CDR1 SGHAT and CDR2 FQNNGV. The CDR3 totals 15 residues. Trimming at V came to 4 bases and at J to 5 bases, leaving 5 bases not matched to a gene. V is TRBV11-2 and J is TRBJ2-5, with 12 bases identical to TRBD2. The TCR comes from a male donor in good health and CMV-seropositive. The sample comprised PBMCs. CDR3 protein: CASSSSGRAGETQYF. CDR3 nucleotide sequence: TGTGCCAGCAGCTCTAGCGGGAGGGCCGGGGAGACCCAGTACTTC.